This T cell receptor beta chain was sequenced for a study of early T cells in non-severe SARS-CoV-2 infection. Overall study context: Sequencing input comprised bulk RNA from unsorted whole blood; chain pairing was not available.

This clonotype is medium-sized by share. Its matching antigen is unknown. The J segment lost 4 bases and the V segment lost 6 bases, leaving 3 bases of the junction unmatched. The CDR3 loop spans 12 amino acids. Germline V CDR1 and CDR2: SQVTM, ANQGSEA. Overall study results and limits: In VDJdb matching, anti-spike CD8 responses were favored while private and CD4 specificities went missing.

Unique molecular identifiers tagged individual cDNA molecules. TCRdb redid the calling of the 5' RACE reads with MiXCR, one entry per CDR3 protein. The table shows just over 9,000 distinct CDR3 sequences, with more than 4.5% occurring only once. The sample was whole blood. The TCR originated in an adult who was a healthcare worker with PCR-confirmed SARS-CoV-2 infection or an uninfected control (not recorded which). The chain carries TRBV29-1 and TRBJ2-1, with TRBD2 matching 7 bases. The CDR3 DNA reads TGCAGCGTCGGACTAGGGTACAATGAGCAGTTCTTC. Translating it yields CSVGLGYNEQFF.